Listed below are T cell receptor beta chains from one sample, sequenced in a study of early T cells in non-severe SARS-CoV-2 infection. TCRdb independently ran MiXCR on the 5' RACE reads; one entry per CDR3 protein. The repertoire holds roughly 50,000 distinct CDR3 sequences, with approximately 7.5% as singletons. The sample taken for sequencing was whole blood. Every receptor here comes from an adult who was a healthcare worker with PCR-confirmed SARS-CoV-2 infection or an uninfected control (not recorded which). CDR3s include the opening cysteine and the closing phenylalanine or tryptophan. A D gene is named only where the DNA matches it firmly. A clone size is listed for some rows: how often the clone was seen (once, few, many), or a class if it is expanded.

TRBD1,many,TRBJ2-1,TRBV9,TGTGCCAGCAGCTCGGACAGGGGGTCCTACAATGAGCAGTTCTTC,CASSSDRGSYNEQFF
-,-,TRBJ1-6,TRBV20-1,TGCAGTGCCAGAGTTCAGGTCCTTAGTTCACCCCTCCACTTT,CSARVQVLSSPLHF
TRBD2,many,TRBJ2-7,TRBV20-1,TGCAGTGCTACCACTAGCGGGAGCTCCTACGAGCAGTACTTC,CSATTSGSSYEQYF
TRBD1,-,TRBJ1-4,TRBV5-1,TGCGCCAGCAGCATGCAGGGGGGAGCTAATGAAAAACTGTTTTTT,CASSMQGGANEKLFF
-,many,TRBJ1-1,TRBV6-5,TGTGCCAGCAGTCCCATTTCTAGGTACACTGAAGCTTTCTTT,CASSPISRYTEAFF
TRBD1,-,TRBJ2-2,TRBV20-1,TGCAGTGCACGAGGACAGGGAGGCACCGGGGAGCTGTTTTTT,CSARGQGGTGELFF
-,many,TRBJ2-3,TRBV12-3/TRBV12-4,TGTGCCAGCAGTTTAGAGCGTGATACGCAGTATTTT,CASSLERDTQYF
-,-,TRBJ1-2,TRBV19,TGTGCCAGTAGTATTGAGGGGGATAGTGGCTACACCTTC,CASSIEGDSGYTF
-,once,TRBJ2-4,TRBV28,TGTGCCAGCAGTTTACCTGCCAGGGGAAACATTCAGTACTTC,CASSLPARGNIQYF
-,-,TRBJ2-5,TRBV24-1,TGTGCCACCAGTGACCGCGGACGGCAAGAGACCCAGTACTTC,CATSDRGRQETQYF
-,many,TRBJ1-1,TRBV20-1,TGCAGTGCCAAGGGAGGAGTGAACACTGAAGCTTTCTTT,CSAKGGVNTEAFF
-,many,TRBJ1-1,TRBV7-9,TGTGCCAGCAGCTTAGCCCTTACCGGGACATCGAACACTGAAGCTTTCTTT,CASSLALTGTSNTEAFF
-,many,TRBJ1-2,TRBV25-1,TGTGCCAGCAGCGATGCCGGGACGGTCTGGCATGGCTACACCTTC,CASSDAGTVWHGYTF
-,medium-sized,TRBJ1-5,TRBV12-3/TRBV12-4,TGTGCCAGCAGCCCCGCAGGGGAGGATGGCAATCAGCCCCAGCATTTT,CASSPAGEDGNQPQHF
TRBD2,-,TRBJ2-1,TRBV24-1,TGTGCCACCAGTGACCGCACGTTAGGACTAGCGGCTTTGGACAATGAGCAGTTCTTC,CATSDRTLGLAALDNEQFF
TRBD1,many,TRBJ2-3,TRBV7-8,TGTGCCAGCAGCTTAAGGAGACAGGGGAAGCCAGCAGATACGCAGTATTTT,CASSLRRQGKPADTQYF
-,few,TRBJ1-2,TRBV4-1,TGCGCCAGCAGCCAAGATCTGGGGGTTTATGGCTACACCTTC,CASSQDLGVYGYTF
-,many,TRBJ1-2,TRBV12-3/TRBV12-4,TGTGCCAGCACCAAGGGACGGTTTTATGGCTACACCTTC,CASTKGRFYGYTF
-,-,TRBJ2-6,TRBV3-1,TGTGCCAGCAGCCAATGGCAGGGTAGCTCTGGGGCCAACGTCCTGACTTTT,CASSQWQGSSGANVLTF
-,many,TRBJ2-7,TRBV28,TGTGCCAGCAGTCCCCGGACAGAATCCTACGAGCAGTACTTC,CASSPRTESYEQYF
-,many,TRBJ2-5,TRBV12-2,TGTGCAAGTCGCTTAGCGGTCTATATCCAGCGGGTTATAAAGACCCAGTACTTC,CASRLAVYIQRVIKTQYF
TRBD2,many,TRBJ2-1,TRBV6-1,TGTGCCAGCAGTGTAATAGCGGGGGCCTACAATGAGCAGTTCTTC,CASSVIAGAYNEQFF
TRBD2,few,TRBJ2-1,TRBV7-9,TGTGCCAGCAGCTTGAGTAGCGGGGGGAGCTCCTACAATGAGCAGTTCTTC,CASSLSSGGSSYNEQFF
-,-,TRBJ1-3,TRBV18,TGTGCCAGCTCACGAGGCTCTGGAAACACCATATATTTT,CASSRGSGNTIYF